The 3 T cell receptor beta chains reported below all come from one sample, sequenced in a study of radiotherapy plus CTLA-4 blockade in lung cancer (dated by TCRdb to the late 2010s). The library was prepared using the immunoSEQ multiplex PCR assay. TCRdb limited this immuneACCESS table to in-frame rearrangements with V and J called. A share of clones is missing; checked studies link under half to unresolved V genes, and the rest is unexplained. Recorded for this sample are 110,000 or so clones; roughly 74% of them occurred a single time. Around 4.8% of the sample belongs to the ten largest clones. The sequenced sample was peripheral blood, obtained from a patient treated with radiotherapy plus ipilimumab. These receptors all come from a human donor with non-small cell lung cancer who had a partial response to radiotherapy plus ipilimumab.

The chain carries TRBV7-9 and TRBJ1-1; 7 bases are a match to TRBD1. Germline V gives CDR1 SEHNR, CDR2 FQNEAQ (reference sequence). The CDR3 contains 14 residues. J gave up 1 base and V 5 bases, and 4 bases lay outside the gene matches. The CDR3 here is CASSPRQGNTEAFF. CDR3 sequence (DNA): TGTGCCAGCAGCCCGAGACAGGGGAACACTGAAGCTTTCTTT. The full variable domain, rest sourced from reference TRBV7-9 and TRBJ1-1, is DTGVSQNPRHKITKRGQNVTFRCDPISEHNRLYWYRQTLGQGPEFLTYFQNEAQLEKSRLLSDRFSAERPKGSFSTLEIQRTEQGDSAMYLCASSPRQGNTEAFFGQGTRLTVV.

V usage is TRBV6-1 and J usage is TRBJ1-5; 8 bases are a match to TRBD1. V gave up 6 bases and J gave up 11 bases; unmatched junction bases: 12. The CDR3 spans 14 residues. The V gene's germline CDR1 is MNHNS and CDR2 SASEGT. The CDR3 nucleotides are TGTGCCAGCAGGGGTGGGCAGGGGGCGGTGGCCCAGCATTTT. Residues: CASRGGQGAVAQHF.

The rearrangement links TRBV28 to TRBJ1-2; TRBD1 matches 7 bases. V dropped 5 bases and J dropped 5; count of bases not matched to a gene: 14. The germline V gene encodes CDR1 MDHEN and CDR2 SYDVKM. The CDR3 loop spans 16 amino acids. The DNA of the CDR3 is TGTGCCAGCAGTACTCCGGGAGACAGGGATTCATATGGCTACACCTTC. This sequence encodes CASSTPGDRDSYGYTF.